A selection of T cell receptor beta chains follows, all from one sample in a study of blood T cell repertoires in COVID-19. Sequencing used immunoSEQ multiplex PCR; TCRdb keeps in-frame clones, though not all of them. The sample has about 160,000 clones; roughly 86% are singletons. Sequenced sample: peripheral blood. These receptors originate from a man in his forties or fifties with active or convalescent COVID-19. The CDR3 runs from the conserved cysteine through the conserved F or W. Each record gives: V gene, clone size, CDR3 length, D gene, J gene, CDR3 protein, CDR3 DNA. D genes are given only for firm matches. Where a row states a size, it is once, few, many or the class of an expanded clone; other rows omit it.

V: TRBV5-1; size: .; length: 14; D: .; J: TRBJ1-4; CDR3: CASSLEVGREKLFF; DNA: TGCGCCAGCAGCTTGGAGGTTGGGCGTGAAAAACTGTTTTTT
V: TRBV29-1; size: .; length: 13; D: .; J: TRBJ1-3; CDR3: CSVAISAGNTIYF; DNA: TGCAGCGTTGCCATTAGTGCTGGAAACACCATATATTTT
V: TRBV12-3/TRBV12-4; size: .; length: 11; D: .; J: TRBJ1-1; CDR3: CASSLGGYAFF; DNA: TGTGCCAGCAGTTTAGGCGGGTATGCTTTCTTT
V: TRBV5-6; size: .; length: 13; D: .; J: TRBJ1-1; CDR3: CASSLGLDTEAFF; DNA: TGTGCCAGCAGCTTGGGGCTTGACACTGAAGCTTTCTTT
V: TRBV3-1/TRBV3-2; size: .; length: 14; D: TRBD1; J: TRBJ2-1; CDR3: CASSPRDRGREQFF; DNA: TGTGCCAGCAGCCCCCGGGACAGGGGGCGTGAGCAGTTCTTC
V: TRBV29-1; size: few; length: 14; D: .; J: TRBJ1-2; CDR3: CSVFVIGQFYGYTF; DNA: TGCAGCGTTTTCGTGATCGGACAGTTCTATGGCTACACCTTC
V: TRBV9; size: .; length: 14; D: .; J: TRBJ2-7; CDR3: CASSTSGTVAEQYF; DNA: TGTGCCAGCAGCACCTCCGGGACTGTCGCAGAGCAGTACTTC
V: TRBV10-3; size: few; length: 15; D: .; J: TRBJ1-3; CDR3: CAISRTGDSGNTIYF; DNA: TGTGCCATCAGTCGAACAGGAGACTCTGGAAACACCATATATTTT
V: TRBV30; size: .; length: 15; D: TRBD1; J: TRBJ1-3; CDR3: CAWRDRTSSGNTIYF; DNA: TGTGCCTGGAGGGACAGGACGAGCTCTGGAAACACCATATATTTT
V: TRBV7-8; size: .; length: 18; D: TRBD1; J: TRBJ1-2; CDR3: CASSLQISGTGGLYGYTF; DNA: TGTGCCAGCAGCCTCCAAATATCAGGGACAGGGGGTCTCTATGGCTACACCTTC
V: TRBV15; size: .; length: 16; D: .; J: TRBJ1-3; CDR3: CATASGKRLSGNTIYF; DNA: TGTGCCACCGCGTCGGGGAAGAGGCTATCTGGAAACACCATATATTTT
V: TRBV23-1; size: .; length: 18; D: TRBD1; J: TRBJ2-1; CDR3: CASSQLVTGGKLCDEQFF; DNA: TGCGCCAGCAGTCAATTAGTGACAGGGGGAAAATTATGCGATGAGCAGTTCTTC
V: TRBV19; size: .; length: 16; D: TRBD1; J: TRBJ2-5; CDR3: CASSGGKQGAWETQYF; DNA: TGTGCCAGTAGCGGGGGAAAACAGGGGGCGTGGGAGACCCAGTACTTC
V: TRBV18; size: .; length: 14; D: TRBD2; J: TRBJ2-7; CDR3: CASSPGGNPLEQYF; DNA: TGTGCCAGCTCACCCGGGGGGAACCCCCTCGAGCAGTACTTC
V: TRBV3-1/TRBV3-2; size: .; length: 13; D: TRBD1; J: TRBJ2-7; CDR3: CASHRQGAYEQYF; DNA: TGTGCCAGCCACCGACAGGGCGCCTACGAGCAGTACTTC
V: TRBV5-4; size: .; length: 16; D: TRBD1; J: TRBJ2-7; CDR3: CASSLRQGSVSYEQYF; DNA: TGTGCCAGCAGCTTAAGACAGGGTTCGGTCTCCTACGAGCAGTACTTC
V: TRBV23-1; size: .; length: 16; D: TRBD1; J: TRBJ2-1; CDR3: CASSPNPGQGHNEQFF; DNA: TGCGCCAGCAGTCCCAATCCGGGACAGGGCCACAATGAGCAGTTCTTC
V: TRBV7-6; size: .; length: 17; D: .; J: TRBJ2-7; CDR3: CASSLVHLGQSSYEQYF; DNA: TGTGCCAGCAGCTTAGTCCACCTGGGACAAAGCTCCTACGAGCAGTACTTC
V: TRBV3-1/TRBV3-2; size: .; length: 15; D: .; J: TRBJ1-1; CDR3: CASSLYAGLNTEAFF; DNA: TGTGCCAGCAGCCTTTATGCGGGCCTGAACACTGAAGCTTTCTTT
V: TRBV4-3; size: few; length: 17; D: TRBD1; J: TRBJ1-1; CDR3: CASSQVLSGGMNTEAFF; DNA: TGCGCCAGCAGCCAAGTCTTGTCAGGGGGCATGAACACTGAAGCTTTCTTT
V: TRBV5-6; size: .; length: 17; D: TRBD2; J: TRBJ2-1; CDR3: CASSFSSRGGPVNEQFF; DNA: TGTGCCAGCAGCTTTTCCTCCCGGGGGGGGCCCGTCAATGAGCAGTTCTTC
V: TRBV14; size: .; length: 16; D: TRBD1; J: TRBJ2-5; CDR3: CASSLGTVLRWETQYF; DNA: TGTGCCAGCAGCCTAGGGACAGTCCTACGGTGGGAGACCCAGTACTTC
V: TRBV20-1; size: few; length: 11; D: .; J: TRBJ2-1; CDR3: CSAEGVKYQFF; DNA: TGCAGTGCAGAGGGCGTAAAGTATCAGTTCTTC
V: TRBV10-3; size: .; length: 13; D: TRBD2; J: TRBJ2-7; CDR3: CAIRTGGDYEQYF; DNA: TGTGCCATCAGGACGGGGGGGGACTACGAGCAGTACTTC
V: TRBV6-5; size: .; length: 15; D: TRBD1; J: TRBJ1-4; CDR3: CASRAPGQDLEKLFF; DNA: TGTGCCAGCAGGGCCCCGGGACAGGATTTGGAAAAACTGTTTTTT
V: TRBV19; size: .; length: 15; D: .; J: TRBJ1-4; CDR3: CASRFPTGANEKLFF; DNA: TGTGCCAGTAGATTCCCCACGGGTGCTAATGAAAAACTGTTTTTT
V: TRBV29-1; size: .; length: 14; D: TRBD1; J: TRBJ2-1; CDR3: CSVDIGTGRDEQFF; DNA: TGCAGCGTTGATATCGGGACAGGGAGGGATGAGCAGTTCTTC
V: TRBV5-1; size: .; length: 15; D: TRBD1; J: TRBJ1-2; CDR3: CASSLVDRDNYGYTF; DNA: TGCGCCAGCAGCTTGGTTGACAGGGATAACTATGGCTACACCTTC
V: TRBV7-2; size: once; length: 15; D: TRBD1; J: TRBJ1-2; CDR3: CASSSRQGFNYGYTF; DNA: TGTGCCAGCAGCTCCCGACAGGGGTTTAACTATGGCTACACCTTC
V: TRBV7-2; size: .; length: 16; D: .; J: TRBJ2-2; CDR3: CASSPSGGVWTGELFF; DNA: TGTGCCAGCAGCCCCTCCGGAGGGGTTTGGACCGGGGAGCTGTTTTTT
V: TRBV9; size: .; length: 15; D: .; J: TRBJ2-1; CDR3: CASSAQRSYHNEQFF; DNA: TGTGCCAGCAGCGCTCAGCGGAGCTACCACAATGAGCAGTTCTTC
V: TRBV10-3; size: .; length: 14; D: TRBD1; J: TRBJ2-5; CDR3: CAIRTDLRGETQYF; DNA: TGTGCCATCAGGACGGACCTCAGGGGGGAGACCCAGTACTTC
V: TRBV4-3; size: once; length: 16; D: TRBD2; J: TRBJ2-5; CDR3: CASSQGGGVAQETQYF; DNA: TGCGCCAGCAGCCAAGGGGGGGGAGTTGCCCAAGAGACCCAGTACTTC
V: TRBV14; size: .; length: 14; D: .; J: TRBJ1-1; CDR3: CASSQVGRHTEAFF; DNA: TGTGCCAGCAGCCAAGTGGGGAGACACACTGAAGCTTTCTTT
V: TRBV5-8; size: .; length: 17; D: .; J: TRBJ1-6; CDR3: CASSLGTATIYNSPLHF; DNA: TGTGCCAGCAGCTTGGGGACAGCTACCATCTATAATTCACCCCTCCACTTT
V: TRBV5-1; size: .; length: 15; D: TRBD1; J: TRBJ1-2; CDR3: CASSLEGTVNYGYTF; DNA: TGCGCCAGCAGCTTGGAAGGGACAGTTAACTATGGCTACACCTTC
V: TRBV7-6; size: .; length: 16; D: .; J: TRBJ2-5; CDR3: CASSSRLSDRQETQYF; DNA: TGTGCCAGCAGCTCACGCCTATCAGACAGGCAAGAGACCCAGTACTTC
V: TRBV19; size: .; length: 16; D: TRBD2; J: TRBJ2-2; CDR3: CASRGAGVSFTGELFF; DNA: TGTGCCAGTAGGGGAGCGGGAGTATCTTTCACCGGGGAGCTGTTTTTT
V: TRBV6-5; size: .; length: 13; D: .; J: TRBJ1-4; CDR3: CASSYQTNEKLFF; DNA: TGTGCCAGCAGTTACCAAACTAATGAAAAACTGTTTTTT
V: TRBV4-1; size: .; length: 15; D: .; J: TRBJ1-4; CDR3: CASSQGSAAREKLFF; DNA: TGCGCCAGCAGCCAAGGTAGTGCTGCTCGGGAAAAACTGTTTTTT
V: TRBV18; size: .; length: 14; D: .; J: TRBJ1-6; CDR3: CASSPNGRNSPLHF; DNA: TGTGCCAGCTCACCGAACGGGAGGAATTCACCCCTCCACTTT
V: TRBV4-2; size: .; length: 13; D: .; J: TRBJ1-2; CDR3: CASSQDAGQSYTF; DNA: TGTGCCAGCAGCCAAGACGCTGGCCAGAGCTACACCTTC
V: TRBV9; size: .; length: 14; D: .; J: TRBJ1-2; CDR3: CASSLTQNNYGYTF; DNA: TGTGCCAGCAGCCTCACCCAGAATAACTATGGCTACACCTTC
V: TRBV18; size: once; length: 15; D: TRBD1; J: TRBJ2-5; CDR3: CASSPGTGTGETQYF; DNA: TGTGCCAGCTCACCCGGGACAGGAACTGGAGAGACCCAGTACTTC
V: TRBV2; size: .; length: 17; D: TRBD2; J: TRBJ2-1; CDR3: CASSRSGTDPSYNEQFF; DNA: TGTGCCAGCAGTCGTAGCGGGACCGATCCCTCCTACAATGAGCAGTTCTTC
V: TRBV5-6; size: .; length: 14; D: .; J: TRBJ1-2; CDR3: CASSAVYLSYGYTF; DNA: TGTGCCAGCAGCGCGGTATATTTATCATATGGCTACACCTTC
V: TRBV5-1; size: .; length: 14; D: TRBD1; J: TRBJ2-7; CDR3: CASKGGTGAYEQYF; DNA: TGCGCCAGCAAAGGAGGGACAGGAGCCTACGAGCAGTACTTC
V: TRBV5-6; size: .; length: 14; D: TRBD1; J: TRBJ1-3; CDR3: CASSLGQGLNTIYF; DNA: TGTGCCAGCAGCTTGGGACAGGGTTTAAACACCATATATTTT
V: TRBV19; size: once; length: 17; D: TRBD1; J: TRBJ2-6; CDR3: CASSLRGQSSGANVLTF; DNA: TGTGCCAGTAGTTTAAGGGGGCAATCATCTGGGGCCAACGTCCTGACTTTC
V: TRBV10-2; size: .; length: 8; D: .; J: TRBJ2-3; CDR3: CASGSEGF; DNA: TGCGCCAGCGGTTCGGAGGGTTTT